The rows below give T cell receptor beta chains drawn from one sample of a study of blood T cell repertoires in COVID-19. Profiling relied on immunoSEQ multiplex PCR, and the TCRdb table lists in-frame clones only, not all of them. The repertoire has about 180,000 clones, 80% to 90% of them found once; the top ten carry approximately 2%. The source material was peripheral blood. The receptors originated from a man aged 18 to 30 who had recovered from COVID-19. The CDR3 runs from the conserved cysteine through the conserved F or W. The D gene is left open where the match is weak. For some rows the clone size is stated as once, few or many, or as a class when expanded; others skip it.

j_call,clone_size,d_call,v_call,cdr3_nt,cdr3_aa
TRBJ1-6,NA,NA,TRBV5-1,TGCGCCAGCAGCTTGGACAGGGTCGAAAATAATTCACCCCTCCACTTT,CASSLDRVENNSPLHF
TRBJ1-5,NA,NA,TRBV3-1/TRBV3-2,TGTGCCAGCAGCCAACCGGGTCAATGGCCCCAGCATTTT,CASSQPGQWPQHF
TRBJ1-4,NA,NA,TRBV4-3,TGCGCCAGCAGCCAAGAGGATTGGGGCCGGGATGAAAAACTGTTTTTT,CASSQEDWGRDEKLFF
TRBJ2-2,NA,TRBD2,TRBV4-3,TGCGCCAGCAGCCAGGTCCGGGAGGCCACCGGGGAGCTGTTTTTT,CASSQVREATGELFF
TRBJ1-2,NA,TRBD1,TRBV4-3,TGCGCCAGCAGCCAAGGGGACAGGCACGGCTACACCTTC,CASSQGDRHGYTF
TRBJ1-2,NA,NA,TRBV5-1,TGCGCCAGCAGCTCTCAGATTTGGCGGCGGGGGGCAGGGGGCTACACCTTC,CASSSQIWRRGAGGYTF
TRBJ2-5,NA,TRBD2,TRBV7-2,TGTGCCAGCAGCTTAACTAGCGGGGTTCAAGAGACCCAGTACTTC,CASSLTSGVQETQYF
TRBJ1-2,NA,NA,TRBV6-5,TGTGCCAGCAGTTTCGGGGGTGACTATGGCTACACCTTC,CASSFGGDYGYTF
TRBJ1-1,NA,TRBD1,TRBV10-1,TGCGCCAGCAGCCCCGGGACAGGGGAGAACACTGAAGCTTTCTTT,CASSPGTGENTEAFF
TRBJ1-6,NA,NA,TRBV6-1,TGTGCCAGCAGTGAGGGGAGTCGGCGGGGTAATTCACCCCTCCACTTT,CASSEGSRRGNSPLHF
TRBJ1-1,NA,TRBD1,TRBV6-6,TGTGCCAGCAGTGCCGGGACAGGGGCTGAAGCTTTCTTT,CASSAGTGAEAFF
TRBJ2-5,once,NA,TRBV15,TGTGCCACCAGCAGAGGGACTTCCCCGACCCAGTACTTC,CATSRGTSPTQYF
TRBJ2-1,few,NA,TRBV7-6,TGTGCCAGCAGCTTAATGGCCCGGACAGTGGCCGTCAATGAGCAGTTCTTC,CASSLMARTVAVNEQFF
TRBJ1-2,NA,NA,TRBV10-3,TGTGCCATCAGTGATCAGGGCTTGGGAGGCTATGGCTACACCTTC,CAISDQGLGGYGYTF
TRBJ2-2,NA,NA,TRBV10-2,TGCGCCAGCAGTCTAGCTCAGACTGGACCCACCGGGGAGCTGTTTTTT,CASSLAQTGPTGELFF
TRBJ1-2,once,NA,TRBV6-1,TGTGCCAGCAGTGAGGAGGTCCGGGGCTACACCTTC,CASSEEVRGYTF
TRBJ1-5,NA,NA,TRBV18,TGTGCCAGCTCACCCCAGGGAGGAATAAATCAGCCCCAGCATTTT,CASSPQGGINQPQHF
TRBJ2-2,NA,NA,TRBV7-9,TGTGCCAGCAGCCCCCCAGGCCGGGCGGGCGGGGAGCTGTTTTTT,CASSPPGRAGGELFF
TRBJ2-7,NA,TRBD1,TRBV28,TGTGCCAGCAGCCCCGGCGACAGGGACGTCCACGAGCAGTACTTC,CASSPGDRDVHEQYF
TRBJ2-5,NA,TRBD2,TRBV6-2/TRBV6-3,TGTGCCAGCAGTTACTCGCCGGGGCGAGCGGGAGTAATCGAGACCCAGTACTTC,CASSYSPGRAGVIETQYF
TRBJ1-3,NA,NA,TRBV5-6,TGTGCCAGCAGCCCCCCCGGGGTCGGCTCTGGAAACACCATATATTTT,CASSPPGVGSGNTIYF
TRBJ1-4,NA,NA,TRBV28,TGTGCCAGCAGTGCCGGCGGGGCGGCTAATGAAAAACTGTTTTTT,CASSAGGAANEKLFF
TRBJ2-5,NA,NA,TRBV7-9,TGTGCCAGCAGCCCGGACAGCCCGTACCAAGAGACCCAGTACTTC,CASSPDSPYQETQYF
TRBJ2-3,NA,NA,TRBV7-9,TGTGCCAGCAGCCCTAACCCCACAGATACGCAGTATTTT,CASSPNPTDTQYF
TRBJ2-1,NA,TRBD2,TRBV5-1,TGCGCCAGCAAATTAGCGGGAGGGCCGAGGGAGCAGTTCTTC,CASKLAGGPREQFF
TRBJ2-2,once,TRBD1,TRBV28,TGTGCCAGCACCGAGACAGGGCCCGGCGGGGAGCTGTTTTTT,CASTETGPGGELFF
TRBJ1-1,NA,NA,TRBV28,TGTGCCAGCAGTTTGCAGGGCTTGAGAAAAGCTTTCTTT,CASSLQGLRKAFF
TRBJ2-3,NA,TRBD2,TRBV2,TGTGCCAGCAAGGGGACTAGCGTTAGCACAGATACGCAGTATTTT,CASKGTSVSTDTQYF
TRBJ1-1,NA,NA,TRBV4-1,TGCGCCAGCAGCCAAGTGTACTCGAACACTGAAGCTTTCTTT,CASSQVYSNTEAFF
TRBJ1-1,NA,TRBD1,TRBV15,TGTGCCACCAGCGCCCGACAGGGGTACACTGAAGCTTTCTTT,CATSARQGYTEAFF
TRBJ1-1,NA,NA,TRBV18,TGTGCCAGCTTAGGAGCAGGACACTCGAACACTGAAGCTTTCTTT,CASLGAGHSNTEAFF
TRBJ2-3,few,TRBD1,TRBV5-1,TGCGCCAGCAGCTTTCCCGGGACAGGGAGTACGCAGTATTTT,CASSFPGTGSTQYF
TRBJ1-1,NA,NA,TRBV5-1,TGCGCCAGCATCGGGTGGGACACTGAAGCTTTCTTT,CASIGWDTEAFF
TRBJ2-7,NA,TRBD1,TRBV11-2,TGTGCCAGCAGCCGCGGGACAGGGGATAGATACGAGCAGTACTTC,CASSRGTGDRYEQYF
TRBJ2-1,NA,TRBD2,TRBV28,TGTGCCAGCAACACGGCTAGCGGGAGGGCAAATGAGCAGTTCTTC,CASNTASGRANEQFF
TRBJ2-7,NA,NA,TRBV28,TGTGCCAGCAGTCCCGGCCAGCGGGCATACGAGCAGTACTTC,CASSPGQRAYEQYF
TRBJ2-2,NA,TRBD2,TRBV5-4,TGTGCCGGGGGACTAGCGGGACGAACTGGGGGCACCGGGGAGCTGTTTTTT,CAGGLAGRTGGTGELFF
TRBJ2-1,NA,TRBD2,TRBV5-1,TGCGCCAGCAGTAGCGGGAGACCTTACAATGAGCAGTTCTTC,CASSSGRPYNEQFF
TRBJ1-2,NA,TRBD1,TRBV3-1/TRBV3-2,TGTGCCAGCAGCCAGAACAGGGGGCGAGGGGATGGCTACACCTTC,CASSQNRGRGDGYTF
TRBJ2-7,NA,NA,TRBV5-4,TGTGCCACCTCGCCGAGCTCCTACGAGCAGTACTTC,CATSPSSYEQYF